This entry describes one T cell receptor (beta chain). These data belong to a study of STAT5B mutations in CD4+ large granular lymphocyte leukemia. Some clones are missing from TCRdb's copy, which holds only in-frame ones; the method was immunoSEQ multiplex PCR. Altogether around 33,000 clones are present, 69% being singletons, with the ten largest covering 2.5% to 3%. Germline loops: CDR1 MNHEY, CDR2 SVGAGI. The V gene end was trimmed by 0 bases and the J gene end by 7 bases; junction bases not matched to a gene: 9. The CDR3 runs to 16 residues. Sequencing was performed on CD4+ T cells from blood buffy coats. The chain uses TRBV6-5 and TRBJ2-3; TRBD1 matches at 8 bases. The TCR was taken from a human donor in good health. CDR3 protein: CASSYSGAGGRNTQYF. DNA for the CDR3: TGTGCCAGCAGTTACTCCGGGGCAGGGGGCAGGAATACGCAGTATTTT.